Listed here are 20 T cell receptor beta chains from one sample, sequenced in a study of blood T cell repertoires in COVID-19. Produced via immunoSEQ multiplex PCR; TCRdb's table is partial and in-frame only. The data hold 300,000 to 400,000 clones, with 70% to 90% observed a single time. Source material: peripheral blood. The receptors come from a woman aged 60-70 years with COVID-19, enrolled during active disease.

The chain employs TRBV19 and TRBJ2-4; D remains unclear. The CDR3 consists of 15 residues. Trimming took 6 bases from V and 1 from J, leaving 13 bases between them. In germline, CDR1 is LNHDA, CDR2 SQIVND (reference sequence). The CDR3 nucleotides are TGTGCCAGTAGGGTACAGTCGAACGCCAAAAACATTCAGTACTTC. Protein product: CASRVQSNAKNIQYF. Combining the CDR3 with reference TRBV19 and TRBJ2-4 gives the whole variable domain DGGITQSPKYLFRKEGQNVTLSCEQNLNHDAMYWYRQDPGQGLRLIYYSQIVNDFQKGDIAEGYSVSREKKESFPLTVTSAQKNPTAFYLCASRVQSNAKNIQYFGAGTRLSVL.

The chain carries TRBV2 and TRBJ1-3, with TRBD1 matching over 8 bases. In germline, CDR1 is SNHLY, CDR2 FYNNEI. This CDR3 comprises 17 residues. Trimming cost V 3 bases and J 0 bases; bases outside gene matches: 7. The CDR3 DNA is TGTGCCAGCAGTGATGGACAGGGACTATCCTCTGGAAACACCATATATTTT. Amino acid sequence: CASSDGQGLSSGNTIYF.

CDR3 in amino acids: CASSVLAGGLSSYNEQFF. The CDR3 DNA is TGTGCCAGCAGTGTACTAGCGGGGGGCCTGAGCTCCTACAATGAGCAGTTCTTC. The chain couples TRBV6-1 to TRBJ2-1, with 12 bases fitting TRBD2. There are 18 residues in the CDR3. The V gene's germline CDR1 is MNHNS and CDR2 SASEGT. Unmatched junction bases numbered 7, after V lost 4 bases and J lost 0 bases.

This clone was seen a few times. The chain combines TRBV6-5 with TRBJ2-3; TRBD2 is a possible D gene (6 bases). Trimming shortened V by 5 bases and J by 5 bases, and 17 bases separated the two germline ends. The CDR3 covers 15 residues. CDR1 is MNHEY, CDR2 SVGAGI, per germline. The DNA for the CDR3 is TGTGCCAGCAGTATAAGGGATTTGGGAGGAGATACGCAGTATTTT. Amino acids: CASSIRDLGGDTQYF.

V gene TRBV5-5 combines with J gene TRBJ1-4, with 7 bases that match TRBD1. Germline-derived CDR1 and CDR2 are SGHKS and YYEKEE (reference sequence). The CDR3 is 14 residues long. The ends lost 1 base at V and 7 bases at J; junction bases unmatched: 4. CDR3 in DNA: TGTGCCAGCAGCTTGCTAGGGGGCGGTGAAAAACTGTTTTTT. It codes for CASSLLGGGEKLFF.

This clone was counted once. The chain is built from TRBV11-3 and TRBJ1-1; weak D call: TRBD1 (5 bases). Germline lookup yields CDR1 SGHNT and CDR2 YENEEA. The CDR3 runs 13 residues. Trimming took off 1 base at V and 7 bases at J, with 10 bases between the two ends. For the CDR3, the DNA is TGTGCCAGCAGCTTAGGGACAACCCATGAAGCTTTCTTT. As protein: CASSLGTTHEAFF.

The chain is built from TRBV6-4 and TRBJ2-6; D may be TRBD2 (5 bases). CDR1 and CDR2 (germline): MRHNA, SNTAGT. With 3 bases removed from V and 0 bases from J, the gap between germline ends came to 9 bases. The length of the CDR3 is 16 residues. This chain's CDR3 is CASSEFGGSGANVLTF. For the CDR3, the DNA is TGTGCCAGCAGTGAGTTTGGAGGCTCTGGGGCCAACGTCCTGACTTTC.

Here the CDR3 DNA reads TGTGCAAGTCGCTCGTCTCAGCCCCAGCATTTT. Its protein product is CASRSSQPQHF. The genes are TRBV12-2 and TRBJ1-5. TRBV12-2 is annotated as a pseudogene. The CDR3 runs 11 residues.

The chain has TRBV18 and TRBJ2-1; D unresolved. This CDR3 region has 13 residues. The V gene lost 3 bases and the J gene lost 4 bases, with 7 bases spanning the gap. Germline CDR1 and CDR2: KGHSH and LQKENI. The CDR3 spells CASSPKRYNEQFF. CDR3 nucleotides: TGTGCCAGCTCACCCAAGAGGTACAATGAGCAGTTCTTC.

This chain connects TRBV5-6 to TRBJ1-5, with D hard to call. CDR1 and CDR2 from the germline V gene are SGHDT and YYEEEE. V lost 3 bases to trimming and J lost 2 bases, with 9 bases between them. The CDR3 has 14 amino acids. CDR3 amino acids: CASSYRHRNQPQHF. In nucleotides, the CDR3 is TGTGCCAGCAGCTATCGACACCGCAATCAGCCCCAGCATTTT.

V gene TRBV4-1 combines with J gene TRBJ1-2; D is unclear. The V end lost 0 bases, the J end lost 5 bases, and 10 bases lay between the germline ends. Germline lookup yields CDR1 MGHRA and CDR2 YSYEKL. The CDR3 runs 14 residues. The chain's CDR3 is CASSQDSGMYGYTF. The CDR3 DNA is TGCGCCAGCAGCCAAGACAGCGGAATGTATGGCTACACCTTC.

The chain is built from TRBV11-2 and TRBJ1-2; 7 positions agree with TRBD1. This CDR3 spans 13 amino acids. The V gene end was trimmed by 3 bases and the J gene end by 5 bases; junction bases not matched to a gene: 3. CDR1 and CDR2 from the germline V gene are SGHAT and FQNNGV. CDR3 in amino acids: CASSLDRKYGYTF. The CDR3 DNA reads as TGTGCCAGCAGCTTGGACAGGAAATATGGCTACACCTTC.

V gene TRBV18 combines with J gene TRBJ1-4, with D possibly being TRBD1 (5 bases). This CDR3 has 14 residues. CDR1 KGHSH and CDR2 LQKENI come from the germline V gene. V lost 3 bases and J 8 bases, leaving 13 bases between the germline ends. In nucleotides, the CDR3 is TGTGCCAGCTCACCGCCCCCGCGGGGGGAAAAACTGTTTTTT. This encodes CASSPPPRGEKLFF.

This sequence joins TRBV28 and TRBJ2-1; 10 nucleotides agree with TRBD2. The CDR3 is 16 amino acids. V gave up 2 bases and J gave up 2 bases; unmatched junction bases: 3. In germline, CDR1 is MDHEN, CDR2 SYDVKM. The CDR3 nucleotides are TGTGCCAGCAGTTTACAAGCGGGGGGGACCTACAATGAGCAGTTCTTC. Translated: CASSLQAGGTYNEQFF. The full variable domain, rest sourced from reference TRBV28 and TRBJ2-1, is DVKVTQSSRYLVKRTGEKVFLECVQDMDHENMFWYRQDPGLGLRLIYFSYDVKMKEKGDIPEGYSVSREKKERFSLILESASTNQTSMYLCASSLQAGGTYNEQFFGPGTRLTVL.

This clone was seen a single time. V gene TRBV18 combines with J gene TRBJ1-5; no firm D call. Germline CDR1 KGHSH, CDR2 LQKENI. The CDR3 covers 14 residues. V shed 5 bases and J shed 4 bases, with 12 bases lying between them. The chain's CDR3 is CASSGEGGNQPQHF. CDR3 coding DNA: TGTGCCAGCTCAGGAGAGGGTGGGAATCAGCCCCAGCATTTT.

This chain uses TRBV12-3 or TRBV12-4 with TRBJ1-5; 7 bases match TRBD1. The V segment lost 6 bases and the J segment 8 bases; nucleotides outside the gene matches: 7. The CDR3 totals 13 residues. The DNA of the CDR3 is TGTGCCAGCAGCAACAGGGGCCTTGAGCCCCAGCATTTT. This codes for CASSNRGLEPQHF.

The chain carries TRBV6-4 and TRBJ1-6; TRBD1 matches 9 bases. V shed 10 bases and J 0 bases; nucleotides not matched to a gene: 19. CDR1 is MRHNA and CDR2 is SNTAGT in the germline V gene. The CDR3 consists of 20 residues. DNA of the CDR3: TGTGCCATCCGAGGTGCTAAGGGACAGGGTATTAGCTCCTATAATTCACCCCTCCACTTT. It encodes CAIRGAKGQGISSYNSPLHF.

This clone was observed a handful of times. This chain connects TRBV7-9 to TRBJ1-1, with 8 bases that match TRBD1. Trimming at V came to 5 bases and at J to 5 bases, leaving 10 bases not matched to a gene. CDR1 and CDR2 (germline): SEHNR, FQNEAQ (reference sequence). The length of the CDR3 is 15 residues. CDR3: CASSPQGVGGTEAFF. The CDR3 nucleotides read TGTGCCAGCAGCCCACAGGGGGTAGGGGGGACTGAAGCTTTCTTT.

The J gene is TRBJ2-2, the V gene TRBV21-1; the table's D call of TRBD1 was not tested on the DNA. TRBV21-1 is classified as a pseudogene. The CDR3 runs to 15 residues. The chain's CDR3 is CASSKALGDNGELFF. CDR3 sequence (DNA): TGTGCCAGCAGCAAAGCGCTGGGGGACAACGGGGAGCTGTTTTTT.

The chain is built from TRBV27 and TRBJ1-3; no clear D gene. Trimming cost V 3 bases and J 0 bases, with 12 bases left between them. The CDR3 spans 16 residues. Germline V CDR1 and CDR2: MNHEY, SMNVEV (reference sequence). The CDR3 here is CASSFSTASSGNTIYF. Written as DNA, the CDR3 is TGTGCCAGCAGTTTCTCTACAGCAAGCTCTGGAAACACCATATATTTT.